These T cell receptor beta chains were read from a single sample in a study of CD8 T cells in Susac syndrome. TCRdb recomputed calls from the immunoSEQ multiplex PCR reads with MiXCR, one row per CDR3 protein. The repertoire has approximately 120,000 distinct CDR3 sequences, around 95% of them found once; the top ten carry just over 0.095%. Sequenced sample: CD4+ T cells from PBMCs. All receptors derive from a human donor in good health. The CDR3 runs from the conserved cysteine through the conserved F or W. Clone size is not always given. Where it is, it says once, few, many or a class for expanded clones.

J gene,clone size,V gene,CDR3 protein
TRBJ2-3,NA,TRBV2,CASSPAAGEADTQYF
TRBJ2-7,NA,TRBV3-1,CPSSQDQVEQYF
TRBJ2-7,NA,TRBV28,CASSLLREPYEQYF
TRBJ1-3,NA,TRBV2,CASSEQGSGNTIYF
TRBJ2-1,NA,TRBV2,CASFRVYNEQFF
TRBJ2-1,NA,TRBV3-1,CASSKLAGGKDEQFF
TRBJ2-7,NA,TRBV5-4,CASSLRENEQYF
TRBJ2-7,once,TRBV18,CASSWGTTYEQYF
TRBJ2-2,NA,TRBV24-1,CATHGTGETGELFF
TRBJ1-1,few,TRBV20-1,CSAIDTENTEAFF
TRBJ2-6,NA,TRBV29-1,CSVGIGAGSGANVLTF
TRBJ2-7,few,TRBV13,CASRGTGTSYEQYF
TRBJ2-3,NA,TRBV12-3/TRBV12-4,CASTFQGTDTQYF
TRBJ1-2,NA,TRBV24-1,CATSARQGSYGYTF
TRBJ2-5,NA,TRBV9,CASSRKTTTSGRATLQETQYF
TRBJ2-7,NA,TRBV5-1,CASSARDNSYEQYF
TRBJ1-1,once,TRBV7-3,CASRSRQGNTEAFF
TRBJ2-7,once,TRBV11-3,CASSPGQGPEEQYF
TRBJ1-6,once,TRBV29-1,CSVGQGKNSPLHF
TRBJ1-2,NA,TRBV29-1,CSVSRAGQGSYGYTF
TRBJ1-1,NA,TRBV28,CASSSWGTEAFF
TRBJ2-5,NA,TRBV20-1,CSANSPRDNEETQYF
TRBJ1-5,NA,TRBV4-1,CASSQESSAGQNQPQHF
TRBJ2-5,NA,TRBV7-2,CASSRTGFRETQYF
TRBJ2-7,NA,TRBV28,CASSLAGLAGNSHYEQYF
TRBJ1-1,NA,TRBV6-2/TRBV6-3,CASSETEDAFF
TRBJ2-7,NA,TRBV5-1,CASSLVTSESSYEQYF
TRBJ2-3,NA,TRBV7-4,CASSRKTSGRTLSDTQYF
TRBJ2-2,NA,TRBV2,CASSEVGGRNTGELFF
TRBJ2-6,NA,TRBV12-3/TRBV12-4,CASSSKGQAAGANVLTF
TRBJ1-5,NA,TRBV30,CAWSVGTGPNQPQHF
TRBJ1-1,NA,TRBV29-1,CSVVSVNTEAFF
TRBJ1-5,NA,TRBV24-1,CATSDPGSNQPQHF
TRBJ2-3,NA,TRBV24-1,CATSEGTSGRRLVDTQYF
TRBJ2-7,NA,TRBV12-3/TRBV12-4,CASRGPLAGSSYEQYF
TRBJ2-5,once,TRBV24-1,CATSEAQGAETQYF
TRBJ2-2,NA,TRBV5-1,CASSLASGGYGELFF
TRBJ2-5,NA,TRBV5-4,CASGFGLAGEATQYF
TRBJ1-2,NA,TRBV7-9,CASSLTPGAQGYTF
TRBJ2-3,NA,TRBV30,CAWREYGGPSDTQYF
TRBJ2-7,NA,TRBV20-1,CSARRGQGASYEQYF
TRBJ1-5,NA,TRBV3-1,CASSQDSGLQPQHF
TRBJ2-7,NA,TRBV18,CASSSTPRRLAGLSYEQYF
TRBJ2-1,NA,TRBV4-1,CASSYPFEGYNEQFF
TRBJ1-2,NA,TRBV7-9,CASSPEGYTF
TRBJ2-5,few,TRBV30,CAWSSPSKGGSYF
TRBJ2-1,NA,TRBV4-1,CASSHRRGDNSGNEQFF
TRBJ2-7,NA,TRBV6-5,CASSYGTGWTEQYF
TRBJ2-7,NA,TRBV4-1,CASSRAGLYEQYF
TRBJ2-3,NA,TRBV12-3/TRBV12-4,CASGLAGGRTDTQYF
TRBJ1-5,NA,TRBV20-1,CSAPTGTTTYLNQPQHF
TRBJ1-1,NA,TRBV12-3/TRBV12-4,CASSSTAEAFF
TRBJ2-7,NA,TRBV7-9,CASSPLGGAGGPHEQYF
TRBJ2-4,NA,TRBV4-1,CASSQVQENIQYF
TRBJ1-1,NA,TRBV12-3/TRBV12-4,CASSLSVPSRLNTEAFF
TRBJ1-1,once,TRBV23-1,CASSRGREPRNTEAFF
TRBJ2-1,NA,TRBV6-2/TRBV6-3,CASRPLSGSYNEQFF
TRBJ2-1,NA,TRBV7-2,CASSFDRGSYNEQFF
TRBJ1-4,NA,TRBV29-1,CSETTPNEKLFF
TRBJ1-5,NA,TRBV18,CASSPTGYQPQHF